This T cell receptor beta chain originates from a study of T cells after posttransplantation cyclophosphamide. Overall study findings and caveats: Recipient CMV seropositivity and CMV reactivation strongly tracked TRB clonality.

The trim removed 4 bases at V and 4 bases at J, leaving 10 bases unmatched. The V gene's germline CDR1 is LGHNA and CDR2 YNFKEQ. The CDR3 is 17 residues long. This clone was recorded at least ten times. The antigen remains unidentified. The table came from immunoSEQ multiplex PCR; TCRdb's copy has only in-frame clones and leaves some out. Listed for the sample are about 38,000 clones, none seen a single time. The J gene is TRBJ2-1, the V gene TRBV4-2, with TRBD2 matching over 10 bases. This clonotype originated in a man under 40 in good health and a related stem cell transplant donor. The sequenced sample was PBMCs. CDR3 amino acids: CASSPGLAALIYNEQFF. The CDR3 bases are TGTGCCAGCAGCCCCGGACTAGCGGCGCTCATTTACAATGAGCAGTTCTTC.